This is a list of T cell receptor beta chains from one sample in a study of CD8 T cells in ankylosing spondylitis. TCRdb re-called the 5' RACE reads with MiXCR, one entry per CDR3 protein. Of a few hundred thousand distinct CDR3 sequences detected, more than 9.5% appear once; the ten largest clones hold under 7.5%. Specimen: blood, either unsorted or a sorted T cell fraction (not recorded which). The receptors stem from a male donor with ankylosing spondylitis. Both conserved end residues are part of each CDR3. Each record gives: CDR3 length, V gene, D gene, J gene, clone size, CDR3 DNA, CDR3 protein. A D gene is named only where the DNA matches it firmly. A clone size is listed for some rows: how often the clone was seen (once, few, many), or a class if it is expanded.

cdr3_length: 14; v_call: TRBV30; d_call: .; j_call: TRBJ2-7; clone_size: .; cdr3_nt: TGTGCCTGGAGTCTGGGTACGGGGATCGACGAGCAGTACTTC; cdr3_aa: CAWSLGTGIDEQYF
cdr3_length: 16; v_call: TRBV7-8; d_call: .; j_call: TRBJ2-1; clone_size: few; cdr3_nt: TGTGCCAGCAGCTTAGACGACATTGGGGCCTACAATGAGCAGTTCTTC; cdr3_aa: CASSLDDIGAYNEQFF
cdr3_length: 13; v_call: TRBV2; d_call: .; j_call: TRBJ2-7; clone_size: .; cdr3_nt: TGTGCCAGCAGTATCAACTCGGGCTACGAGCAGTACTTC; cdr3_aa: CASSINSGYEQYF
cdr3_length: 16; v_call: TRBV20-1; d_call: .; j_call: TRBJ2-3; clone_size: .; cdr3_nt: TGCAGTGCTAGTTGGGAGGCCTATTCTAGCACAGATACGCAGTATTTT; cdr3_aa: CSASWEAYSSTDTQYF
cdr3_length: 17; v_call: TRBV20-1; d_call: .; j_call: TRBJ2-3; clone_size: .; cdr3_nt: TGCAGTGCTACATCCGCGGGCCGGCTCTCTAGCACAGATACGCAGTATTTT; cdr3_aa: CSATSAGRLSSTDTQYF
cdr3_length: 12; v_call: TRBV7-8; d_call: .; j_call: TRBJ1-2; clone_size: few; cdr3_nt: TGTGCCAGCAGCCACCAGGGAAGGGGCTACACCTTC; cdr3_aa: CASSHQGRGYTF
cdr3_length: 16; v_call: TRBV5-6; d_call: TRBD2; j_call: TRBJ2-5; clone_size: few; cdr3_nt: TGTGCCAGCAGCTTCGTGGGTAGCGGGGTGGAAGAGACCCAGTACTTC; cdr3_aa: CASSFVGSGVEETQYF
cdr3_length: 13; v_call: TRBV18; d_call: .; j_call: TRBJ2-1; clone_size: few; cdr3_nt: TGTGCCAGCTCACCGTGGGCAGGTAATGAGCAGTTCTTC; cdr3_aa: CASSPWAGNEQFF
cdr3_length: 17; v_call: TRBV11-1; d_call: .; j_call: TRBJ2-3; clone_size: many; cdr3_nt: TGTGCCAGCAGCTTCCCCGCGTCGGACGTTTCTGGAGATACGCAGTATTTT; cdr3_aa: CASSFPASDVSGDTQYF
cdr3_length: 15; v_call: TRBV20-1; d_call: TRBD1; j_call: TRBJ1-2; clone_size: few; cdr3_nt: TGCAGTGCTAAAACAGGGGTCGCAGGGGGCTATGGCTACACCTTC; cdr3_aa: CSAKTGVAGGYGYTF
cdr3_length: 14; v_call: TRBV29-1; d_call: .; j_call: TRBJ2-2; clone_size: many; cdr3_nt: TGCAGCGCCCGAAGGGCCGCGAACACCGGGGAGCTGTTTTTT; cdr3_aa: CSARRAANTGELFF
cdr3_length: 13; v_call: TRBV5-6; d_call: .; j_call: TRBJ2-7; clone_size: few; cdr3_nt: TGTGCCAGCAGCTTTGAGAGGGGGTACGAGCAGTACTTC; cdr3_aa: CASSFERGYEQYF
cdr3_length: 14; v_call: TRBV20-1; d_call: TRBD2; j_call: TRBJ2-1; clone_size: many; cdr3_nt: TGCAGTGCTACCCCCAGCGGGATTAACAATGAGCAGTTCTTC; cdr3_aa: CSATPSGINNEQFF
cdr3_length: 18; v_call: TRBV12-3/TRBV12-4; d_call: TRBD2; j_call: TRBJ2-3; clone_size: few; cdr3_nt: TGTGCCAGCAGTTCCATCTCGGAGGCGGGAGCCTGGCGGGATACGCAGTATTTT; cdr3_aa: CASSSISEAGAWRDTQYF
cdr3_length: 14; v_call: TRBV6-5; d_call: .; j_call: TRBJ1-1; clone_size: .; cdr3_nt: TGTGCCAGCAGTTACGGGGTGCTGAGCACTGAAGCTTTCTTT; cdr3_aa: CASSYGVLSTEAFF
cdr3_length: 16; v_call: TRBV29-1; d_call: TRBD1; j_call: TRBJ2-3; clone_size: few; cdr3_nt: TGCAGCGCGACAGGGGGCGCGAGGGGTCCCACAGATACGCAGTATTTT; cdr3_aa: CSATGGARGPTDTQYF
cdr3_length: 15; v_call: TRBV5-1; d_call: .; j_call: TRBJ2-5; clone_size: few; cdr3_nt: TGCGCCAGCAGCTTGGGCCAGGGGCATCAAGAGACCCAGTACTTC; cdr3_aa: CASSLGQGHQETQYF
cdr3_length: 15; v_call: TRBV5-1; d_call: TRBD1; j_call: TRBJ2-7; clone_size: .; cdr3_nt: TGCGCCAGCAGCTTGTTCACAGGGGTCTCCCACGAGCAGTACTTC; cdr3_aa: CASSLFTGVSHEQYF
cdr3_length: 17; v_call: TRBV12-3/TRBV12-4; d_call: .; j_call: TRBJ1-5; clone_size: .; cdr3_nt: TGTGCCAGCAGGGAGGGGGACCAACTTTTTAGCAATCAGCCCCAGCATTTT; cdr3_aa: CASREGDQLFSNQPQHF
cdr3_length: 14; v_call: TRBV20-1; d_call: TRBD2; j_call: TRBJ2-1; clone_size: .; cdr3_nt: TGCAGTGCTAGAATAGTAGGGCCGGGGGGTGAGCAGTTCTTC; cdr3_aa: CSARIVGPGGEQFF
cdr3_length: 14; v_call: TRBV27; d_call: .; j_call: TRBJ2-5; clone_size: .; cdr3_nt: TGTGCCAGCAGTTTATCCCGGGTTTCAGAGGCCCAGTACTTC; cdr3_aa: CASSLSRVSEAQYF
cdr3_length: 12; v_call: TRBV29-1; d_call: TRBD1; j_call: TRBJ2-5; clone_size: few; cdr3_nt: TGCGGAGGGACAGGGACTTTTGAGACCCAGTACTTC; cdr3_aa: CGGTGTFETQYF
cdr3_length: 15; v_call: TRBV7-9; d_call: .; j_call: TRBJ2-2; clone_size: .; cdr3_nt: TGTGCCAGCAGCTTATCCAGGACTTACACCGGGGAGCTGTTTTTT; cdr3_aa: CASSLSRTYTGELFF
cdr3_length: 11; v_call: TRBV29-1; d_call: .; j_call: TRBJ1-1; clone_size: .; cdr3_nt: TGCAGCGTTGAAGATCTTACTAAAGCTTTCTTT; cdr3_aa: CSVEDLTKAFF
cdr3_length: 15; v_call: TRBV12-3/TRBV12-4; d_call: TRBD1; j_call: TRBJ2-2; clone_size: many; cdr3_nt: TGTGCCAGCAGTTTTACAGGGGGGAACACCGGGGAGCTGTTTTTT; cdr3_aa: CASSFTGGNTGELFF
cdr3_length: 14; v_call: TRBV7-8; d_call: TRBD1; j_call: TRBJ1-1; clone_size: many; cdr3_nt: TGTGCCAGCAGCTCGACAGGGGAGGGCACTGAAGCTTTCTTT; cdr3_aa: CASSSTGEGTEAFF
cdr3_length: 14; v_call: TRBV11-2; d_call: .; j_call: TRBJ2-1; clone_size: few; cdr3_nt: TGTGCCAGCAGCGTCGGTCGTACCTACAATGAGCAGTTCTTC; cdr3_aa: CASSVGRTYNEQFF
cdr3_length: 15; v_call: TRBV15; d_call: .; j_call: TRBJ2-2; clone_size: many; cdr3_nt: TGTGCCACCAGCAGAGACCGAGGTGGAGCCGGGGAGCTGTTTTTT; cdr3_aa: CATSRDRGGAGELFF
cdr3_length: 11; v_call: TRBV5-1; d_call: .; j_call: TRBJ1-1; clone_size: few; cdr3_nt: TGCGCCAGCCGATCGGGGGCTGAAGCTTTCTTT; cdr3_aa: CASRSGAEAFF
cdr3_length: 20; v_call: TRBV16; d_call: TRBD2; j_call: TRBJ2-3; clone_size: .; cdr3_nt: TGTGCCAGCAGCCGAGGGACTAGCGGCCGGCGGGGTGGTGCTACGGATACGCAGTATTTT; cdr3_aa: CASSRGTSGRRGGATDTQYF
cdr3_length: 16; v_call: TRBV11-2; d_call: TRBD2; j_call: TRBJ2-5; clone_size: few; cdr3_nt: TGTGCCAGCAGCCGTATAGCGGGGACCAACCAAGAGACCCAGTACTTC; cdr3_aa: CASSRIAGTNQETQYF
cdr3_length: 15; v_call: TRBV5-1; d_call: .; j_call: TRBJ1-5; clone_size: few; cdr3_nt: TGCGCCAGCAGCTTGGATGCAGGGGGCAATCAGCCCCAGCATTTT; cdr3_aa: CASSLDAGGNQPQHF
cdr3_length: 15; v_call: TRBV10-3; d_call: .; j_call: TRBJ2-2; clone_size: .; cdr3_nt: TGTGCCATCAGTCCCTCTTCACCGTACCCCCGGGAGCTGTTTTTT; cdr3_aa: CAISPSSPYPRELFF
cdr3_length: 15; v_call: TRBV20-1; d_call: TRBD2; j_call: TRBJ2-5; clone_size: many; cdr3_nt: TGCAGTGCTCAACTAGCGGGAGGACCCCAAGAGACCCAGTACTTC; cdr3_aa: CSAQLAGGPQETQYF
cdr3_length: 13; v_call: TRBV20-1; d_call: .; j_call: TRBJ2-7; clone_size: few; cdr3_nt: TGCAGTGCTAGCGCACTCCTATCCTACGAGCAGTACTTC; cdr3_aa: CSASALLSYEQYF
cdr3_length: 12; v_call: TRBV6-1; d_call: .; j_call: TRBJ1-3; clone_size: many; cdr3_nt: TGTGCCAGCACGAGCTCTGGAAACACCATATATTTT; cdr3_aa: CASTSSGNTIYF
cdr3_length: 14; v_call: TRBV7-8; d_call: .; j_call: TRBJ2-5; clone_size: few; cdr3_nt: TGTGCCAGCAAGAGAGGGGTGACGCAAGAGACCCAGTACTTC; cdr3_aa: CASKRGVTQETQYF
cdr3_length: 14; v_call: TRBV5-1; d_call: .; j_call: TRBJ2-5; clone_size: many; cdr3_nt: TGCGCCAGCAGCCCCTGGACAGCGCAAGAGACCCAGTACTTC; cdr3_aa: CASSPWTAQETQYF
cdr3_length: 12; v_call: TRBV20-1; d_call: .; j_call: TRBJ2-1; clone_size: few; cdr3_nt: TGCAGTGCTAGTACGCCTTACAATGAGCAGTTCTTC; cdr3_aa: CSASTPYNEQFF
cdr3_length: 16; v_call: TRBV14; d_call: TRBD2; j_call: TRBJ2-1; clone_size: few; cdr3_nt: TGTGCCAGCAGCCAAAAGGCGGGAGGGCCGTTCAATGAGCAGTTCTTC; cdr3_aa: CASSQKAGGPFNEQFF
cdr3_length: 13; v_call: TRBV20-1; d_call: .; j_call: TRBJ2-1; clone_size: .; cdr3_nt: TGCAGTGCTAGGCCGCCGGGACACAATGAGCAGTTCTTC; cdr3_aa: CSARPPGHNEQFF
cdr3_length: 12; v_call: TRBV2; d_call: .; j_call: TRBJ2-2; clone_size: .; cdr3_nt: TGTGCCAGCTACCAGAACACCGGGGAGCTGTTTTTT; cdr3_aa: CASYQNTGELFF
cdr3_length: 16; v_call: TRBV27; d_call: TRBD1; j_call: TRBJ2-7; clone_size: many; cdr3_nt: TGTGCCAGCAGTTCCCCGGGGACAGGCCCCTCCTACGAGCAGTACTTC; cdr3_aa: CASSSPGTGPSYEQYF
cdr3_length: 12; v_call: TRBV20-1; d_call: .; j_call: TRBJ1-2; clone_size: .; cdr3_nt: TGCAGTGCAAGGACTCCTAACTATGGCTACACCTTC; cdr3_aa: CSARTPNYGYTF